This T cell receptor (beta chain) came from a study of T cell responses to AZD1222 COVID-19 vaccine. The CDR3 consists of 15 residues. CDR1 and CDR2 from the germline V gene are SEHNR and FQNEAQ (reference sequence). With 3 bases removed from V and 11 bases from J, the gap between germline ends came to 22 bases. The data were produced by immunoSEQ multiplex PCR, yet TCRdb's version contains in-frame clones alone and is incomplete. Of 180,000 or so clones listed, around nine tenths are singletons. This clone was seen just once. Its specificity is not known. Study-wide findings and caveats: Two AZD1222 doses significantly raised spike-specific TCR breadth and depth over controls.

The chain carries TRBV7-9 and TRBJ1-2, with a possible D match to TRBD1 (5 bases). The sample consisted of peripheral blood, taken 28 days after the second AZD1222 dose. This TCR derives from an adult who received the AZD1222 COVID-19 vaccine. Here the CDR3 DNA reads TGTGCCAGCAGCTTGCCCCTCTCTATACAGGCTCAATACACCTTC. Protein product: CASSLPLSIQAQYTF.